This TCR beta chain was sequenced for a study of blood T cell repertoires in COVID-19. Study details: Both acute and convalescent COVID-19 samples were obtained from the United States, Italy and Spain.

Per the original methods: Scientists estimated how many nucleated cells there were by amplifying reference gene primers. Assay used: immunoSEQ multiplex PCR; TCRdb lists only in-frame clones, some missing. The V and J calls and clone size were taken over from that table, and D and trimming were inferred from the DNA. The table includes roughly 97,000 clones, around 90% detected once. Trimming cost V 6 bases and J 1 base, with 10 bases left between them. CDR1 is MDHEN, CDR2 SYDVKM, per germline. The CDR3 loop spans 15 amino acids. The sequenced sample consisted of peripheral blood. The gene calls are TRBV28 and TRBJ2-6; perhaps TRBD1 as D (6 bases). The source is a human donor in a cohort sampled during active COVID-19. CDR3 residues: CASRHRASGANVLTF. As DNA, the CDR3 is TGTGCCAGCAGGCACAGGGCTTCTGGGGCCAACGTCCTGACTTTC.